This TCR beta chain was profiled in a study of radiation and T cells in renal cell carcinoma. There are 19 residues in the CDR3. Germline loops: CDR1 SGHRS, CDR2 YFSETQ. V lost 0 bases, J lost 4 bases, and 22 bases lay in between. Time point described: baseline pretreatment blood. The treatment is: 15 Gy SBRT to primary tumor, nephrectomy 4 weeks later. After SBRT, blood was collected at 2 and 4 weeks, plus baseline. Only in-frame clones appear in the TCRdb table, and some are missing; sequencing was by immunoSEQ multiplex PCR. The sample lists 150,000 or so clones, about 88% occurring once. This chain uses TRBV5-1 with TRBJ2-2; TRBD1 might be the D (6 bases). The sequencing here drew on blood, taken from a patient whose treatment included radiotherapy and nephrectomy. This TCR derives from a woman in her 70s with renal cell carcinoma. CDR3: CASSLATATWQGPTGELFF. The CDR3 DNA reads TGCGCCAGCAGCTTGGCCACAGCTACGTGGCAGGGGCCCACCGGGGAGCTGTTTTTT.